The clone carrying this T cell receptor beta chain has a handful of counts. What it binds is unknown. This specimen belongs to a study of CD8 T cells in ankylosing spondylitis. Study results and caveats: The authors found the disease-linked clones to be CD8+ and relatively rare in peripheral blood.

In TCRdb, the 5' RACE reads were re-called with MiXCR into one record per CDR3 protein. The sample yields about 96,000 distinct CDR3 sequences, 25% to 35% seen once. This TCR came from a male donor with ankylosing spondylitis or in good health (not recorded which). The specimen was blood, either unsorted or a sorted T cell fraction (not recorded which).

The CDR3 sequence is CSARNNEQFF. The CDR3 DNA reads TGCAGTGCGAGAAACAATGAGCAGTTCTTC. The chain combines TRBV20-1 with TRBJ2-1; no clear D gene. V was trimmed by 6 bases and J by 5 bases, leaving 5 bases between them. The CDR3 consists of 10 residues. In germline, CDR1 is DFQATT, CDR2 SNEGSKA (reference sequence).